Shown below are 18 T cell receptor beta chains from a single sample sequenced in a study of T-cell memory formation after mild COVID-19. MiXCR, run by TCRdb on the 5' RACE reads, gives a single entry per CDR3 protein. The sample yields about 110,000 distinct CDR3 sequences, around 17% seen once. The sequenced sample consisted of PBMCs or a T cell subset sorted from them (not recorded which). The source of these receptors is a man younger than 30 who had mild COVID-19 (a few samples of this study predate the infection). Cell type and time point are not known.

This clonotype was seen a handful of times. This chain's CDR3 is CASSDQEGNQPQHF. The CDR3 nucleotides are TGTGCCAGCAGCGACCAGGAGGGCAATCAGCCCCAGCATTTT. The gene calls are TRBV12-3 or TRBV12-4 and TRBJ1-5, with D unresolved. The CDR3 sequence is 14 residues long. Trimming pared 6 bases from V and 2 bases from J, leaving 11 bases between.

There are a few counts of this clonotype. The rearrangement links TRBV5-1 to TRBJ1-2; D not resolved. Germline CDR1 reads SGHRS; CDR2 reads YFSETQ. There are 13 residues in the CDR3. Between the trimmed V and J ends, which lost 2 bases and 1 base, there was a span of 6 bases. CDR3: CASSLDGNYGYTF. The CDR3 DNA reads as TGCGCCAGCAGCTTAGACGGTAACTATGGCTACACCTTC.

The V and J genes are TRBV4-3 and TRBJ2-6, with D possibly matching TRBD1 (5 bases). The V gene lost 0 bases and the J gene lost 1 base, with 16 bases spanning the gap. The germline gives CDR1 LGHNA, CDR2 YSLEER. This CDR3 has 19 amino acids. The CDR3 sequence: CASSQDPPKTASGANVLTF. The CDR3, as DNA: TGCGCCAGCAGCCAAGATCCCCCTAAGACAGCGTCTGGGGCCAACGTCCTGACTTTC.

The chain has TRBV2 and TRBJ2-5; D assignment may be TRBD1 or TRBD2 (5 bases each). CDR3 length equals 13 residues. Germline assignment: CDR1 SNHLY and CDR2 FYNNEI. Between the trimmed V and J ends, which lost 5 bases and 4 bases, there was a span of 11 bases. As DNA, the CDR3 is TGTGCCAGCAGTTACGGGGCTACAGAGACCCAGTACTTC. It specifies CASSYGATETQYF.

This clonotype was detected only a few times. This sequence joins TRBV29-1 and TRBJ1-4; no clear D gene. This CDR3 region has 12 residues. Trimming pared 4 bases from V and 0 bases from J, leaving 3 bases between. CDR1 is SQVTM, CDR2 ANQGSEA, per germline. The CDR3 loop is CSVGATNEKLFF. CDR3 nucleotides: TGCAGCGTTGGAGCAACTAATGAAAAACTGTTTTTT.

This sequence joins TRBV30 and TRBJ1-1; no definite D call. CDR3 length equals 12 residues. V lost 5 bases and J 0 bases, leaving 7 bases between the germline ends. Germline V gene data show CDR1 as GTSNPN and CDR2 as SVGIG (reference sequence). CDR3 region: CAWAHVNTEAFF. The DNA for the CDR3 is TGTGCCTGGGCTCATGTGAACACTGAAGCTTTCTTT. Filled out from reference TRBV30 and TRBJ1-1, the complete variable domain reads SQTIHQWPATLVQPVGSPLSLECTVEGTSNPNLYWYRQAAGRGLQLLFYSVGIGQISSEVPQNLSASRPQDRQFILSSKKLLLSDSGFYLCAWAHVNTEAFFGQGTRLTVV.

This clonotype was counted many times. V and J are TRBV7-9 and TRBJ1-1; possible D gene TRBD1, 6 bases. Trimming took off 1 base at V and 5 bases at J, with 8 bases between the two ends. CDR1 SEHNR and CDR2 FQNEAQ come from the germline V gene (reference sequence). The CDR3 runs to 13 residues. The CDR3 loop reads CASSLEGGTEAFF. CDR3 DNA sequence: TGTGCCAGCAGCTTAGAAGGGGGGACTGAAGCTTTCTTT. Together with reference TRBV7-9 and TRBJ1-1, the CDR3 gives the full variable domain: DTGVSQNPRHKITKRGQNVTFRCDPISEHNRLYWYRQTLGQGPEFLTYFQNEAQLEKSRLLSDRFSAERPKGSFSTLEIQRTEQGDSAMYLCASSLEGGTEAFFGQGTRLTVV.

This rearrangement joins TRBV20-1 to TRBJ2-5; D not resolved. Germline V gene lookup returns CDR1 DFQATT and CDR2 SNEGSKA (reference sequence). Trimming removed 0 bases from V and 1 base from J, with 9 bases in between. The CDR3 totals 14 residues. The CDR3, as DNA: TGCAGTGCTAGAGACTGGGAAGGCCAAGAGACCCAGTACTTC. As protein: CSARDWEGQETQYF.

This chain links TRBV3-1 with TRBJ1-2, with a weak D call TRBD1 (6 bases). Germline V gene sequence: CDR1 LGHDT, CDR2 YNNKEL (reference sequence). The CDR3 consists of 13 residues. Trimming left V 3 bases short and J 8 bases short, with 13 bases between. In DNA form, the CDR3 reads TGTGCCAGCAGCCAGAGGGGGACACGCGGCTACACCTTC. It yields the protein CASSQRGTRGYTF.

The V and J genes are TRBV5-1 and TRBJ2-7, with 14 positions matching TRBD2. The CDR3 covers 16 residues. Looked up from germline, CDR1 is SGHRS and CDR2 is YFSETQ. V gave up 4 bases and J gave up 5 bases; unmatched junction bases: 8. CDR3 nucleotide sequence: TGCGCCAGCAGCCCCAGAGAGGGACTAGCGGGGGACGAGCAGTACTTC. Encoded protein: CASSPREGLAGDEQYF.

V usage is TRBV4-3 and J usage is TRBJ2-2, with TRBD1 matching 8 bases. This CDR3 has 19 residues. CDR1 LGHNA and CDR2 YSLEER come from the germline V gene. V was clipped by 0 bases and J by 1 base; unmatched bases: 10. The chain's CDR3 is CASSQEAATGTGNTGELFF. In nucleotides, the CDR3 is TGCGCCAGCAGCCAAGAGGCTGCCACCGGGACAGGGAACACCGGGGAGCTGTTTTTT.

This clonotype has only a few counts. As DNA, the CDR3 is TGTGCCAGCAGCCAATTCATCGGTCAGTCCTACGAGCAGTACTTC. Amino acid sequence: CASSQFIGQSYEQYF. The gene calls are TRBV14 and TRBJ2-7; D gene uncertain. This CDR3 contains 15 residues. Germline lookup yields CDR1 SGHDN and CDR2 FVKESK. V was shortened by 2 bases and J by 1 base, with 12 bases between the two germline ends.

The table lists this clonotype with a few counts. The chain is built from TRBV7-2 and TRBJ1-1; no reliable D call. V lost 1 base to trimming and J lost 6 bases, with 15 bases between them. The CDR3 covers 15 residues. The germline gives CDR1 SGHTA, CDR2 FQGNSA. The CDR3: CASSLGVARSAEAFF. In nucleotides, the CDR3 is TGTGCCAGCAGCTTAGGAGTAGCAAGGAGCGCTGAAGCTTTCTTT.

This clonotype was seen a handful of times. This chain connects TRBV12-3 or TRBV12-4 to TRBJ2-1; the D is unclear. Trimming removed 5 bases at V and 6 bases at J, with 11 bases between. This CDR3 has 13 residues. The CDR3 DNA reads as TGTGCCAGCAGTACTCTTAGGTCCAATGAGCAGTTCTTC. It specifies CASSTLRSNEQFF.

J is TRBJ2-1 and V is TRBV20-1, with TRBD2 matching over 14 bases. CDR3 length: 15 residues. Trimming at V came to 6 bases and at J to 8 bases, leaving 9 bases not matched to a gene. Germline V lookup: CDR1 DFQATT, CDR2 SNEGSKA (reference sequence). In DNA, the CDR3 is TGCAGTGCCGCGACTAGCGGGGGGGCCGGGGATGAGCAGTTCTTC. It translates to CSAATSGGAGDEQFF.

V usage is TRBV5-1 and J usage is TRBJ2-3; 8 bases map to TRBD1. CDR3 length: 15 residues. Germline V gene data show CDR1 as SGHRS and CDR2 as YFSETQ. Trimming cost V 0 bases and J 5 bases; bases outside gene matches: 5. Written as DNA, the CDR3 is TGCGCCAGCAGCTTGGACAGGGGGTGGGAAGATACGCAGTATTTT. Translated, it gives CASSLDRGWEDTQYF.

In its sample, this clonotype was seen once. This chain links TRBV20-1 with TRBJ1-2; D remains unclear. This CDR3 comprises 14 residues. Trimming cost V 0 bases and J 1 base, with 9 bases left between them. In germline, CDR1 is DFQATT, CDR2 SNEGSKA (reference sequence). CDR3 nucleotide sequence: TGCAGTGCTAGAGATCGCCGGGTTAACTATGGCTACACCTTC. Translated: CSARDRRVNYGYTF.

The chain joins TRBV14 to TRBJ2-3; maybe TRBD1 (7 bases). The germline V and J ends were trimmed by 3 bases and 5 bases, with 9 bases remaining between them. This CDR3 has 13 residues. The germline gives CDR1 SGHDN, CDR2 FVKESK. The CDR3 region is CASSHQGGDTQYF. In DNA form, the CDR3 reads TGTGCCAGCAGCCACCAGGGGGGAGATACGCAGTATTTT.